One and the same sample provided the 10 T cell receptor beta chains below, sequenced in a study of cytomegalovirus exposure and HLA in healthy donors. Vbeta (60) and Jbeta (13) primers were used in the PCR. The data were produced by immunoSEQ multiplex PCR, yet TCRdb's version contains in-frame clones alone and is incomplete. The sample lists about 100,000 clones, 65% to 90% occurring once. The sequencing sample was made of PBMCs. Receptors were obtained from a woman aged 18 to 35 in good health and CMV-seronegative.

The chain uses TRBV7-8 and TRBJ2-1, with TRBD2 matching 10 bases. The CDR3 runs 18 residues. Germline V gives CDR1 SGHVS, CDR2 FQNEAQ. Trimming took 2 bases from V and 6 from J; bases not matched to a gene: 13. The CDR3 spells CASSLLVSGREAGNEQFF. In DNA, the CDR3 is TGTGCCAGCAGCTTACTCGTGAGCGGGAGGGAGGCCGGCAATGAGCAGTTCTTC.

The chain combines TRBV27 with TRBJ1-6; 8 positions match TRBD1. Trimming cost V 5 bases and J 7 bases; bases outside gene matches: 7. The CDR3 loop spans 15 amino acids. CDR1 is MNHEY and CDR2 is SMNVEV in the germline V gene (reference sequence). CDR3 nucleotides: TGTGCCAGCAGTCCCCGACAGGGGAAAAATTCACCCCTCCACTTT. Its protein product is CASSPRQGKNSPLHF.

V is TRBV30 and J is TRBJ2-1; D possibly corresponds to TRBD2 (5 bases). Germline V gene lookup returns CDR1 GTSNPN and CDR2 SVGIG (reference sequence). The CDR3 has 14 amino acids. Between the trimmed V and J ends, which lost 2 bases and 2 bases, there was a span of 10 bases. The CDR3 loop reads CAWSFSEPYNEQFF. In DNA, the CDR3 is TGTGCCTGGAGTTTTAGCGAACCCTACAATGAGCAGTTCTTC.

The chain combines TRBV9 with TRBJ1-3; D is unresolved. The V gene lost 4 bases and the J gene lost 4 bases, with 6 bases spanning the gap. The germline V gene encodes CDR1 SGDLS and CDR2 YYNGEE. CDR3 size: 12 residues. CDR3 sequence reads: CASSLRGNTIYF. The CDR3 DNA reads as TGTGCCAGCAGCCTCAGGGGAAACACCATATATTTT.

This sequence joins TRBV27 and TRBJ2-5, with D perhaps TRBD2 (7 bases). The closer fit of TRBJ2-7 to the DNA end suggests the J call may be wrong. The CDR3 is 14 amino acids. CDR1 MNHEY and CDR2 SMNVEV come from the germline V gene (reference sequence). CDR3: CASSGGGSRGEQYF. DNA for the CDR3: TGTGCCAGCTCTGGGGGCGGGAGCCGTGGCGAGCAGTACTTC.

This clone was seen a few times. The chain carries TRBV7-9 and TRBJ2-5, with TRBD1 identical over 8 bases. Germline values: CDR1 SEHNR, CDR2 FQNEAQ (reference sequence). After removal of 1 base from V and 5 bases from J, the junction contained 6 bases not matched to a gene. The CDR3 extends over 15 amino acids. The CDR3 sequence is CASSLGRGHEETQYF. CDR3 coding DNA: TGTGCCAGCAGCTTAGGCAGGGGGCATGAGGAGACCCAGTACTTC. The variable domain in full, with the rest retrieved from reference TRBV7-9 and TRBJ2-5, is DTGVSQNPRHKITKRGQNVTFRCDPISEHNRLYWYRQTLGQGPEFLTYFQNEAQLEKSRLLSDRFSAERPKGSFSTLEIQRTEQGDSAMYLCASSLGRGHEETQYFGPGTRLLVL.

The table lists this clone with a few counts. The DNA for the CDR3 is TGTGCCAGTAGTTTCCGACAGGGTCGAGGCGGAAAACTGTTTTTT. This encodes CASSFRQGRGGKLFF. V is TRBV19 and J is TRBJ1-4, with 7 bases lining up with TRBD1. V gave up 5 bases and J gave up 10 bases; unmatched junction bases: 13. The CDR3 is 15 amino acids. Germline V gene lookup returns CDR1 LNHDA and CDR2 SQIVND (reference sequence).

This chain joins TRBV28 and TRBJ2-5, with D possibly matching TRBD2 (7 bases). V gave up 6 bases and J gave up 4 bases, with 12 bases separating them. This CDR3 comprises 13 residues. Germline assignment: CDR1 MDHEN and CDR2 SYDVKM. CDR3 nucleotide sequence: TGTGCCAGCAGACTAGGGGGGGGAGAGACCCAGTACTTC. As protein: CASRLGGGETQYF.

The rearrangement joins TRBV7-6 to TRBJ2-1; 11 nucleotides agree with TRBD2. CDR1 and CDR2 (germline): SGHVS, FNYEAQ. This CDR3 region has 16 residues. V was clipped by 5 bases and J by 9 bases; unmatched bases: 12. CDR3 nucleotides: TGTGCCAGCAGCCCGACGCTTAGCGGGGGGGCCGGTGAGCAGTTCTTC. This sequence encodes CASSPTLSGGAGEQFF.

This clone was counted between two and nine times. V usage is TRBV29-1 and J usage is TRBJ1-1; TRBD1 matches 10 bases. Trimming at V came to 4 bases and at J to 10 bases, leaving 12 bases not matched to a gene. CDR1 is SQVTM, CDR2 ANQGSEA, per germline. The CDR3 contains 14 residues. The CDR3 reads CSVVGTGEDLGAFF. CDR3 DNA sequence: TGCAGCGTTGTAGGGACAGGGGAGGATCTAGGAGCTTTCTTT.